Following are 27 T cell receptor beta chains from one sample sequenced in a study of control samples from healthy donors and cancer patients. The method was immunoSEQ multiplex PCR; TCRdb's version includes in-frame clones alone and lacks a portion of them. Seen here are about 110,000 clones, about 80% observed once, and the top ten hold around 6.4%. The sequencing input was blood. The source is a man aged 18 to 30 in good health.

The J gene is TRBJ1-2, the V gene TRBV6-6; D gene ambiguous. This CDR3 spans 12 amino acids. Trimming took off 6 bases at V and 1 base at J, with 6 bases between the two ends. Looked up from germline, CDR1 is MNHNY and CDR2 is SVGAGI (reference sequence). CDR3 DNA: TGTGCCAGCAGACAGCTTAACTATGGCTACACCTTC. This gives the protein CASRQLNYGYTF.

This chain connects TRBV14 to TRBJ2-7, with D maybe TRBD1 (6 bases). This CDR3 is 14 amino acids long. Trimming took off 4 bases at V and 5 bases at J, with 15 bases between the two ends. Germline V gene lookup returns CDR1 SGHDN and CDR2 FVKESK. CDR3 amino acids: CASSRQQGTHEQYF. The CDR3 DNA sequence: TGTGCCAGCAGCCGGCAACAGGGAACCCACGAGCAGTACTTC.

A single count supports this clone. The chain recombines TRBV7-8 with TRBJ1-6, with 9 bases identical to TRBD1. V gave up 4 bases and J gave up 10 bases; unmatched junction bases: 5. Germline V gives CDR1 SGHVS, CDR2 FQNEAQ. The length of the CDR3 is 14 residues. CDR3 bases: TGTGCCAGCAGCTCCGGGACAGGGACCTCACCCCTCCACTTT. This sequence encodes CASSSGTGTSPLHF.

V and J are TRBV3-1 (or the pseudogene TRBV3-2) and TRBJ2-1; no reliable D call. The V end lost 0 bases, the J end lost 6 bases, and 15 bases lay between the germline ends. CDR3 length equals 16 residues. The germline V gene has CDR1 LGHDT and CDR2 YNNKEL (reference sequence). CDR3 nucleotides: TGTGCCAGCAGCCAAGATCTTGCACGTGGACGCAATGAGCAGTTCTTC. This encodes CASSQDLARGRNEQFF.

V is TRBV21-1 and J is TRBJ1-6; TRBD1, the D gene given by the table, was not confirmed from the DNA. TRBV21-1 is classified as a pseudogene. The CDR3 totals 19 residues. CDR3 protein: CASSKTYSDKGSNNSPLHF. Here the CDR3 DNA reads TGTGCCAGCAGCAAAACCTATTCGGACAAGGGAAGTAATAATTCACCCCTCCACTTT.

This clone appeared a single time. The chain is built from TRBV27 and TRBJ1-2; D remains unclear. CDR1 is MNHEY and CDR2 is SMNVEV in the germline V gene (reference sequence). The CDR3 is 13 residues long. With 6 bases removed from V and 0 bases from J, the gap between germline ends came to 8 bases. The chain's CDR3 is CASSLFSNYGYTF. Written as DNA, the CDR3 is TGTGCCAGCAGCCTATTTTCTAACTATGGCTACACCTTC.

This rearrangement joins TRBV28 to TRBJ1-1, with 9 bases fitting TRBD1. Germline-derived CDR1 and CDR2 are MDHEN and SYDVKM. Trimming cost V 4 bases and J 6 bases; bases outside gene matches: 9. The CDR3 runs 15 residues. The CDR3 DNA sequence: TGTGCCAGCAGTTCGTCCGGGACAGGGAGACCTGAAGCTTTCTTT. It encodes CASSSSGTGRPEAFF.

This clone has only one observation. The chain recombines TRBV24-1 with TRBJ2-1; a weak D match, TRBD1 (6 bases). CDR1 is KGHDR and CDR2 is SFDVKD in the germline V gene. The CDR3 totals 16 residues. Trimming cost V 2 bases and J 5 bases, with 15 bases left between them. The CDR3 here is CATSDSGYGTNNEQFF. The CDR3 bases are TGTGCCACCAGTGATTCGGGCTACGGGACAAACAATGAGCAGTTCTTC.

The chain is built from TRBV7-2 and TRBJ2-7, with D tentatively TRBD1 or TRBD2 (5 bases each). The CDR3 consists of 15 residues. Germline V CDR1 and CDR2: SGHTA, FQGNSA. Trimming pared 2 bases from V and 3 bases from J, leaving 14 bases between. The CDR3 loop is CASSLMRGPSYEQYF. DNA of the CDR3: TGTGCCAGCAGCTTAATGAGGGGCCCGAGCTACGAGCAGTACTTC. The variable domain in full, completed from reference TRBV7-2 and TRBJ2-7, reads GAGVSQSPSNKVTEKGKDVELRCDPISGHTALYWYRQSLGQGLEFLIYFQGNSAPDKSGLPSDRFSAERTGGSVSTLTIQRTQQEDSAVYLCASSLMRGPSYEQYFGPGTRLTVT.

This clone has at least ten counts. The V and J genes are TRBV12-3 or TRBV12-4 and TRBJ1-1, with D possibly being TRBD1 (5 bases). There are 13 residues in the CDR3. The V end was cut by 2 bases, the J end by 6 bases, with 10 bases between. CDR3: CASSLRQGAEAFF. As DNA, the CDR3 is TGTGCCAGCAGTTTAAGGCAGGGAGCTGAAGCTTTCTTT.

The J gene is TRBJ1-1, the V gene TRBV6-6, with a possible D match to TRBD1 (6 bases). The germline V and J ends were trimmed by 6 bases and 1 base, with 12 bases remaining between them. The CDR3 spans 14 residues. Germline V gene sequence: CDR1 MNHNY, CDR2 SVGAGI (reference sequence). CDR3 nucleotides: TGTGCCAGCAGAACCAGGGGTGGGAACACTGAAGCTTTCTTT. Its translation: CASRTRGGNTEAFF.

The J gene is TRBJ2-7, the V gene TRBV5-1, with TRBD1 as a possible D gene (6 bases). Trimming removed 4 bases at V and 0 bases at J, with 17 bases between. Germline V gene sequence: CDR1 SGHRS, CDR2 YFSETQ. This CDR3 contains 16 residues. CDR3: CASSHAPTGLSYEQYF. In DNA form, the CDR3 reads TGCGCCAGCAGCCACGCGCCGACAGGACTCTCCTACGAGCAGTACTTC.

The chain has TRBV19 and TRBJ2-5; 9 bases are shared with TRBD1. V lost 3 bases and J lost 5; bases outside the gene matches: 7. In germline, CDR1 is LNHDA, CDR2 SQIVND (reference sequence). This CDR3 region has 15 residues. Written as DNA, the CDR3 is TGTGCCAGTAGTATCACAGGGGGCGGTGGGGAGACCCAGTACTTC. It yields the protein CASSITGGGGETQYF.

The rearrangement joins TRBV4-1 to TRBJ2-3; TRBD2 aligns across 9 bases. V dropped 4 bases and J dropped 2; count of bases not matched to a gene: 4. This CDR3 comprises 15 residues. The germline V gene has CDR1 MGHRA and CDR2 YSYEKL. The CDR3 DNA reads TGCGCCAGCAGCCGGAGCGGGGGGTACACAGATACGCAGTATTTT. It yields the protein CASSRSGGYTDTQYF.

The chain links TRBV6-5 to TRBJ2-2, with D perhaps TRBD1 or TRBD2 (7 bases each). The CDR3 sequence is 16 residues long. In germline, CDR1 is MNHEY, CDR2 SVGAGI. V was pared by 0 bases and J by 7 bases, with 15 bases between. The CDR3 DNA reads TGTGCCAGCAGTTACTCGACGGCAGGGGGGGGCGGGGAGCTGTTTTTT. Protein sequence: CASSYSTAGGGGELFF.

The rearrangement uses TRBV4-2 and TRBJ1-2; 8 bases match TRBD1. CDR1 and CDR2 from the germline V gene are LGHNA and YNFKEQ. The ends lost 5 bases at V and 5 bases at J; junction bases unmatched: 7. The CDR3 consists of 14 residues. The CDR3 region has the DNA TGTGCCAGCAGCGCACCAGGGGGCAAGTATGGCTACACCTTC. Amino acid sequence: CASSAPGGKYGYTF.

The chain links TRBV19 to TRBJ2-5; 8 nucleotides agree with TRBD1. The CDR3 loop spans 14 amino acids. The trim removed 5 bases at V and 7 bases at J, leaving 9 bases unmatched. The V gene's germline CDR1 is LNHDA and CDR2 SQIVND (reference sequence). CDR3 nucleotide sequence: TGTGCCAGTAGTGATTACCAGGGGGCGGGGACCCAGTACTTC. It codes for CASSDYQGAGTQYF.

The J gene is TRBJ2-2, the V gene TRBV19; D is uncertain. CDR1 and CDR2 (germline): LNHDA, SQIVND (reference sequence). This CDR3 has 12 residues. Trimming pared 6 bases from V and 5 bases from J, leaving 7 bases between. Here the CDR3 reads CASSFRTGELFF. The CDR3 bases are TGTGCCAGTAGCTTCCGAACCGGGGAGCTGTTTTTT. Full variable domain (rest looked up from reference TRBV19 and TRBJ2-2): DGGITQSPKYLFRKEGQNVTLSCEQNLNHDAMYWYRQDPGQGLRLIYYSQIVNDFQKGDIAEGYSVSREKKESFPLTVTSAQKNPTAFYLCASSFRTGELFFGEGSRLTVL.

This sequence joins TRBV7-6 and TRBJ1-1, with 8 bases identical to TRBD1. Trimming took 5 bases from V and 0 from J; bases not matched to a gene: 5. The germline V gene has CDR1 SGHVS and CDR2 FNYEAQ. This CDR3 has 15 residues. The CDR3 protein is CASSPGTGLNTEAFF. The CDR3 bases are TGTGCCAGCAGCCCCGGGACAGGACTGAACACTGAAGCTTTCTTT.

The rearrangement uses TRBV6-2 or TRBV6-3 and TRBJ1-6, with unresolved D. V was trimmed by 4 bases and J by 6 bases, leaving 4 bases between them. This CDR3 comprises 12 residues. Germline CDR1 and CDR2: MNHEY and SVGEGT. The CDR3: CASSLFNSPLHF. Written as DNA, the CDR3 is TGTGCCAGCAGTTTATTTAATTCACCCCTCCACTTT.

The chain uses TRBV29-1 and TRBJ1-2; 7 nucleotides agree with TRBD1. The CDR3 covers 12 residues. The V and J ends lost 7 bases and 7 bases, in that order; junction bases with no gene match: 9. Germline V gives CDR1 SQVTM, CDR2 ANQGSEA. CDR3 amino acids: CSAPTGMGGYTF. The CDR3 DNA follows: TGCAGCGCCCCGACAGGGATGGGTGGCTACACCTTC.

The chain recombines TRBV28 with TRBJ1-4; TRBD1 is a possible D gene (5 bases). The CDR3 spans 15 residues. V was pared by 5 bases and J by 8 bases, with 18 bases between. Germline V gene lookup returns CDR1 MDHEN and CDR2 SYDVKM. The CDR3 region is CASSPTGGGLEKLFF. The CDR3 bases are TGTGCCAGCAGTCCGACGGGGGGGGGATTAGAAAAACTGTTTTTT.

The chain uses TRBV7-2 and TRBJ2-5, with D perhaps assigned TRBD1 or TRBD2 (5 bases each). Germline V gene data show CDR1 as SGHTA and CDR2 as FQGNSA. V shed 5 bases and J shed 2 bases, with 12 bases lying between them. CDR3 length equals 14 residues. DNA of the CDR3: TGTGCCAGCAGCCCCGGGGCTACGCAAGAGACCCAGTACTTC. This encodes CASSPGATQETQYF.

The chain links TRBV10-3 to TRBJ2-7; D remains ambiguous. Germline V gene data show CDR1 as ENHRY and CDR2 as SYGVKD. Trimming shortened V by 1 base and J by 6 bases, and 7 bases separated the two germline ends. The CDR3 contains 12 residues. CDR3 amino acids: CAISEFPGEQYF. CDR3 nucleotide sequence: TGTGCCATCAGTGAGTTCCCCGGCGAGCAGTACTTC.

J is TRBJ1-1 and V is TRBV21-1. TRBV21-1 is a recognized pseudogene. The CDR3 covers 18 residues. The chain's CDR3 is CASSKLVGTTDMNTEAFF. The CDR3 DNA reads TGTGCCAGCAGCAAATTAGTGGGGACGACAGACATGAACACTGAAGCTTTCTTT.

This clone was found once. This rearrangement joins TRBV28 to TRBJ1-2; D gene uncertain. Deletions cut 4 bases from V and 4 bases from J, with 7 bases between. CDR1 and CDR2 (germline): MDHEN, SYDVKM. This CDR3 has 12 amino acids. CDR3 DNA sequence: TGTGCCAGCAGTTCCGGGATCTATGGCTACACCTTC. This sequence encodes CASSSGIYGYTF.

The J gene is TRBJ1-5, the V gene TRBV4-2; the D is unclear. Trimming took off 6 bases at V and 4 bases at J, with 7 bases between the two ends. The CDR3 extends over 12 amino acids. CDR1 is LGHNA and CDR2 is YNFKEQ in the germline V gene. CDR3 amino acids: CASSLENQPQHF. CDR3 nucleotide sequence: TGTGCCAGCAGTCTGGAAAATCAGCCCCAGCATTTT.